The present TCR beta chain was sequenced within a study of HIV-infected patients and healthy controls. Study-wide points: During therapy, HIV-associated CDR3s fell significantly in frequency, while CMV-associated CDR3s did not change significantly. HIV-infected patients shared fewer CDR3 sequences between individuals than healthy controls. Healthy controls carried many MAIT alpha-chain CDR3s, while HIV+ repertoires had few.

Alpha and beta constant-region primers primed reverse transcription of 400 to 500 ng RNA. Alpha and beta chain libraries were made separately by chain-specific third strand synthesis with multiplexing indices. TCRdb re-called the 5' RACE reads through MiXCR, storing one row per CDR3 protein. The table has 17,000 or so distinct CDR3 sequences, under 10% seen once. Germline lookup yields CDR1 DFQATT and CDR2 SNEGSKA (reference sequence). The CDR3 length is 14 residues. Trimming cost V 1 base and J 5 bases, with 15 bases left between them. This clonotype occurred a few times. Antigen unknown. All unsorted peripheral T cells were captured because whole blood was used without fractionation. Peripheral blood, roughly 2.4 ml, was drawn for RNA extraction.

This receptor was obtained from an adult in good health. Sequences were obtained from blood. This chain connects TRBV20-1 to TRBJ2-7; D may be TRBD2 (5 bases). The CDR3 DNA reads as TGCAGTGCTAGAGGTGGGAGTGGTGAAAACGAGCAGTACGTC. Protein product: CSARGGSGENEQYV.